The entry below describes one T cell receptor (beta chain). This clone's antigen is unknown. No base qualities exist here, and no much larger clone lies one base off it. At diagnosis, peripheral blood, uninvolved tumor-adjacent lung and tumor were collected and were preserved as a mix of fresh-frozen and FFPE material. For TCR repertoire profiling, the blood samples were analyzed as peripheral blood mononuclear cells. From the germline V gene (reference sequence), CDR1 is LNHDA and CDR2 is SQIVND. V drops 5 bases and J drops 0 bases, leaving 11 bases in between. Taken from cysteine to phenylalanine, the CDR3 has 15 residues. The CDR3 DNA has 45 bases and is translated from base 1. The immunoSEQ Assay was used to sequence TCR beta CDR3 regions from DNA. Processing in the source paper ran as follows. To compute T cell density, TCR beta template counts were normalized to usable DNA, which was estimated by amplifying housekeeping genes. The preseqR package was used to estimate richness by extrapolating to 400,000 templates for PBMC samples and to 120,000 templates for tissue samples. Clonality was taken to be one minus Pielou's evenness. Tissue-enriched TCRs were identified through differential abundance testing performed on productive amino-acid clonotypes, with a minimum total count of 5 and an alpha of 0.1. Repertoire overlap between compartments was quantified with the Jaccard Index and Morisita Overlap Index. GLIPH grouped TCR beta CDR3s together with public tetramer-defined viral CDR3s, and a viral motif had to include at least three viral sequences and also show V-gene enrichment. TCRdb took this table from immuneACCESS and kept in-frame rearrangements with V and J called. Such tables lack part of the clones; where checked against another copy, unresolved V genes explain under half of the gap, and the rest is unexplained. The V and J calls and clone size come from that table; D and trimming were worked out from the DNA. This sample is represented by 50,000 to 70,000 clones; about four fifths of them were singletons. Roughly 4.8% of the sample goes to the ten largest clones.

The sample belongs to a study of T cells in localized non-small cell lung cancer (dated by TCRdb to 2018 to 2021). The study in broad terms: The study examined T cell repertoires in 200 to 300 patients with early-stage NSCLC and compared tumors with uninvolved tumor-adjacent lungs. The cohort was made up of roughly 250 treatment-naive NSCLC patients whose localized lung tumors had been resected. The mean age of the NSCLC patients was roughly 70 years, with 120 to 150 men and about a hundred women. Paper-wide results and their limitations: Multi-region tumor sequencing was not performed, so intratumor heterogeneity could not be excluded. A median of roughly 50 of the top 100 tumor clones turned up in the paired uninvolved adjacent lung, and 25 to 30 of those clones also ranked among the top 100 of that same adjacent lung. Since the design was exploratory, TCR variables were selected using unadjusted p-values with no false-discovery rate correction. Longer overall survival was associated with higher T cell density in blood, whereas shorter survival was associated with higher clonality in adjacent lung. Uninvolved tumor-adjacent lung showed the highest T cell clonality, higher than tumor, which suggests more focused antigenic responses in the adjacent lung.

The chain is assembled from TRBV19 and TRBJ1-5, with TRBD1 perhaps the D gene, on 5 matching bases. This specimen was PBMCs, taken before any cancer treatment. This clonotype was sampled from a man between 40 and 69 years old with stage II lung adenocarcinoma. Here is the DNA: TGTGCCAGTAGTGAGGGGCCGGGTAGCAATCAGCCCCAGCATTTT. Translated, it reads CASSEGPGSNQPQHF. Outside the CDR3, residues come from the reference TRBV19 and TRBJ1-5 proteins, so the full variable domain is: DGGITQSPKYLFRKEGQNVTLSCEQNLNHDAMYWYRQDPGQGLRLIYYSQIVNDFQKGDIAEGYSVSREKKESFPLTVTSAQKNPTAFYLCASSEGPGSNQPQHFGDGTRLSIL.